A single sample gave rise to the 2 T cell receptor beta chains below, sequenced in a study of blood T cell repertoires in COVID-19. The assay was immunoSEQ multiplex PCR, and TCRdb's table has in-frame clones only and misses some. The sample yields fewer than 200,000 clones, about 74% seen once. The sample taken for sequencing was peripheral blood. These receptors all stem from a man in his sixties with acute or convalescent COVID-19.

This clone occurred a few times. J is TRBJ2-7 and V is TRBV5-1; a possible D gene is TRBD1 (6 bases). CDR3 length: 14 amino acids. CDR1 SGHRS and CDR2 YFSETQ come from the germline V gene. Trimming took off 2 bases at V and 5 bases at J, with 14 bases between the two ends. CDR3 DNA sequence: TGCGCCAGCAGCTTAGAACAGGGCGGGCACGAGCAGTACTTC. The encoded protein is CASSLEQGGHEQYF.

J is TRBJ2-7 and V is TRBV2; a possible D gene is TRBD1 (7 bases). The CDR3 runs to 13 residues. Trimming pared 3 bases from V and 5 bases from J, leaving 11 bases between. The germline V gene has CDR1 SNHLY and CDR2 FYNNEI. The CDR3 protein is CASSETGRNEQYF. The CDR3 bases are TGTGCCAGCAGTGAGACAGGGAGGAACGAGCAGTACTTC. The full variable domain, completed using reference TRBV2 and TRBJ2-7, is EPEVTQTPSHQVTQMGQEVILRCVPISNHLYFYWYRQILGQKVEFLVSFYNNEISEKSEIFDDQFSVERPDGSNFTLKIRSTKLEDSAMYFCASSETGRNEQYFGPGTRLTVT.